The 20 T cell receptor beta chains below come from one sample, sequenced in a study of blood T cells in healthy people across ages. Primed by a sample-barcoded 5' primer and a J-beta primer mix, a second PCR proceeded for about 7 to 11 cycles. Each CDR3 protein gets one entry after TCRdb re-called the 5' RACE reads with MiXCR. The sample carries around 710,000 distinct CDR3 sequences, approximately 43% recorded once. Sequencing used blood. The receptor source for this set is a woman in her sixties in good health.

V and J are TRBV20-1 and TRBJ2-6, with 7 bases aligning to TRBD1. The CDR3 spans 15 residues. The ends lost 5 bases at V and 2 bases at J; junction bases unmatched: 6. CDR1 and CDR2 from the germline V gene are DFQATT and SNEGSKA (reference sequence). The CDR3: CSAYRGQPGANVLTF. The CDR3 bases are TGCAGTGCTTACCGGGGACAGCCTGGGGCCAACGTCCTGACTTTC.

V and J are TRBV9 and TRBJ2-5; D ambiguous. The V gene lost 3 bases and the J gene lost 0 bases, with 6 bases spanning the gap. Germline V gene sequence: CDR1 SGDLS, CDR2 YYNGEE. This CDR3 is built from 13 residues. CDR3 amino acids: CASSGQYQETQYF. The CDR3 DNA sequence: TGTGCCAGCAGCGGGCAGTACCAAGAGACCCAGTACTTC.

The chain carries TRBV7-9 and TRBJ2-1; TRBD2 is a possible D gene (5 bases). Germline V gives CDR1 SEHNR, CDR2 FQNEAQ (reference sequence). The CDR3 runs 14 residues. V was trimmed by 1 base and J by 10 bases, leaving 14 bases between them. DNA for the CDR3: TGTGCCAGCAGCTTAGAGGTAGAGGAGGTAGAGCAGTTCTTC. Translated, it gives CASSLEVEEVEQFF.

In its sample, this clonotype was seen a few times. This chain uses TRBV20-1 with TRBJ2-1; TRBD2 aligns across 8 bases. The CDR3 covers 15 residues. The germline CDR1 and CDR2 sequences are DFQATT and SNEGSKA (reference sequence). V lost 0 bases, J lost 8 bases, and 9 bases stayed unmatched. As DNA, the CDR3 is TGCAGTGCTAGAGATTCGGGGGGGGGCCTCTATGAGCAGTTCTTC. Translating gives CSARDSGGGLYEQFF.

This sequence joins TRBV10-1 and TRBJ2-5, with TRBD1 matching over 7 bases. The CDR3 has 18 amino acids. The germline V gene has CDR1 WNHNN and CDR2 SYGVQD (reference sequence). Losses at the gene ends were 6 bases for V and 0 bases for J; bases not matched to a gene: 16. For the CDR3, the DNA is TGCGCCAGCAGCCTACGACAGGGACCAACTTGGTACCAAGAGACCCAGTACTTC. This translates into CASSLRQGPTWYQETQYF.

CDR3 coding DNA: TGCAGTGCTATCACTCCGGGACAGTGGGAGACCCAGTACTTC. Translating it yields CSAITPGQWETQYF. The rearrangement joins TRBV20-1 to TRBJ2-5; 7 bases align to TRBD1. With 4 bases clipped from V and 5 bases from J, the junction kept 10 bases outside the gene matches. Germline CDR1 DFQATT, CDR2 SNEGSKA (reference sequence). This CDR3 has 14 residues.

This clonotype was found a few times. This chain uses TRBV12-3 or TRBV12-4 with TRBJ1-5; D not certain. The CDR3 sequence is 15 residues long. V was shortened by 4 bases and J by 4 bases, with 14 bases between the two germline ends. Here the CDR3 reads CASSSNWQYNQPQHF. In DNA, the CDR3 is TGTGCCAGCAGTTCCAATTGGCAGTATAATCAGCCCCAGCATTTT.

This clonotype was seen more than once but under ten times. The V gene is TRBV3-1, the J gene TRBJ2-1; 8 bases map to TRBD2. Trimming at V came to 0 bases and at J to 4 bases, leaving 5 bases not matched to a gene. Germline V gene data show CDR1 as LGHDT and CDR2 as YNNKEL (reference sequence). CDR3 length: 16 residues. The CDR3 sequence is CASSQEGTRRYNEQFF. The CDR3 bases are TGTGCCAGCAGCCAAGAAGGGACTAGAAGGTACAATGAGCAGTTCTTC.

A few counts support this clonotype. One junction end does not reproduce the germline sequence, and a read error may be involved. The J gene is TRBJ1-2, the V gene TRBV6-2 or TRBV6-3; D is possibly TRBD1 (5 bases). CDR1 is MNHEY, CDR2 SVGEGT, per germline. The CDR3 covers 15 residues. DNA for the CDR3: TGTGCCAGCACTTACGAACAGAGGGGCAACTATGGCTACACCTTC. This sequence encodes CASTYEQRGNYGYTF.

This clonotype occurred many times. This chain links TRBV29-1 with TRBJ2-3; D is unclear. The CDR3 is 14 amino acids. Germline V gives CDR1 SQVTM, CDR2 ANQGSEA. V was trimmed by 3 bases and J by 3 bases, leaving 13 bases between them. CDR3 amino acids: CSVDIGFSTDTQYF. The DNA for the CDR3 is TGCAGCGTTGATATTGGATTCTCGACAGATACGCAGTATTTT.

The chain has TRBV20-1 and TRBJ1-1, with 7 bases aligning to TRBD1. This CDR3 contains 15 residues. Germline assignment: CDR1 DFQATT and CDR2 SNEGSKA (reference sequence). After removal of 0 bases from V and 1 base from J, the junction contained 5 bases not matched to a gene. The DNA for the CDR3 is TGCAGTGCTAGAGATTCCCCAGGGGGGAACACTGAAGCTTTCTTT. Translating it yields CSARDSPGGNTEAFF.

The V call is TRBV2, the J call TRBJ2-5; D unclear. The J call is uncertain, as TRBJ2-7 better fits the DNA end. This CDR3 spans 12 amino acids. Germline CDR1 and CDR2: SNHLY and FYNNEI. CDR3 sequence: CASSIRFYEQYF. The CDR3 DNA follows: TGTGCCAGCAGTATTCGGTTCTACGAGCAGTACTTC.

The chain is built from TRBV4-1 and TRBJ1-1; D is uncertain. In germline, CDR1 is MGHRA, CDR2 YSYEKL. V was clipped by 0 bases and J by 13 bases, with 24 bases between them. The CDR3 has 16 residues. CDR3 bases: TGCGCCAGCAGCCAAGAAGGGATCTATGAAGCGCAAATGGGTTTCTTT. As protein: CASSQEGIYEAQMGFF.

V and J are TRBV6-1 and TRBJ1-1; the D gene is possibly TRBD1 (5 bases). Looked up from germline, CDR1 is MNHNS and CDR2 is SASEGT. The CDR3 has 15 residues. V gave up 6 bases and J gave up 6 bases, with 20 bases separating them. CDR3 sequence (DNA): TGTGCCAGCAGCTGGGTCGGGGCCCTCATCGCTGAAGCTTTCTTT. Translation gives CASSWVGALIAEAFF.

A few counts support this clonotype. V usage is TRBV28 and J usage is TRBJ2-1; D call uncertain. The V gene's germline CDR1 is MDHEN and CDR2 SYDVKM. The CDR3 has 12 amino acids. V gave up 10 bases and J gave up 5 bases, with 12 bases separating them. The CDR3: CATALGDNEQFF. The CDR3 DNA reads TGTGCCACCGCGTTAGGAGACAATGAGCAGTTCTTC.

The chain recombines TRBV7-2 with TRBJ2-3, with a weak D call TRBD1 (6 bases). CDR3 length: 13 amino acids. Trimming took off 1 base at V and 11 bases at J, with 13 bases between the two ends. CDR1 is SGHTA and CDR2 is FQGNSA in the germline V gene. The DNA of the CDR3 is TGTGCCAGCAGCTTAGGACAGGCTCGGGGGCAGTATTTT. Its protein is CASSLGQARGQYF.

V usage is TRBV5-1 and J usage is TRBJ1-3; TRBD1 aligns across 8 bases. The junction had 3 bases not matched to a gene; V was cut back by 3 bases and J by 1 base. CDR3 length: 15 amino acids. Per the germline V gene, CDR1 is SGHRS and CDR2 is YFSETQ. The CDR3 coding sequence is TGCGCCAGCAGCTCGACAGGGGTTTCTGGAAACACCATATATTTT. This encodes CASSSTGVSGNTIYF.

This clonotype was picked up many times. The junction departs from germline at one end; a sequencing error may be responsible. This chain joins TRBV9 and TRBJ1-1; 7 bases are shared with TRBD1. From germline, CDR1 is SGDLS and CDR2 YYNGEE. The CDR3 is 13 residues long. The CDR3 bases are TGCGCCAGCAGCGCACAGGGGTCGACTGAAGCTTTCTTT. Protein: CASSAQGSTEAFF.

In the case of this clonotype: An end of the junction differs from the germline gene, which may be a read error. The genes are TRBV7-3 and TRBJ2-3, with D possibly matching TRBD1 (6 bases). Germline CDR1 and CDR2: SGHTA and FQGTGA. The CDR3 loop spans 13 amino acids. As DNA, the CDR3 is TGTGCCAGCAGCCCAGACAGGCTAGATACGCGGTATTTT. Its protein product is CASSPDRLDTRYF. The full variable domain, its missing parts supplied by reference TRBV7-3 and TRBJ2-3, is GAGVSQTPSNKVTEKGKYVELRCDPISGHTALYWYRQSLGQGPEFLIYFQGTGAADDSGLPNDRFFAVRPEGSVSTLKIQRTERGDSAVYLCASSPDRLDTRYFGPGTRLTVL.

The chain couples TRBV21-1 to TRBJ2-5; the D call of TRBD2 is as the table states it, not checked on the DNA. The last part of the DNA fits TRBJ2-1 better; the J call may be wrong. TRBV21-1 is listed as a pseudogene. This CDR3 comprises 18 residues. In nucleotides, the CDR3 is TGTGCCAGCAGCAAAGCGGTATCGGAGGAGCGACGCCAAGAGACCCAGTTCTTC. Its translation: CASSKAVSEERRQETQFF.